The 11 T cell receptor beta chains below come from one sample, sequenced in a study of T cell clonality in common variable immunodeficiency. Findings and limits, study-wide: Reportedly, TCR beta sequences from common variable immunodeficiency showed fewer deletions and N-nucleotide insertions.

Their antigens are not known. Here immunoSEQ multiplex PCR was the method, and the copy in TCRdb shows in-frame clones only, minus some. This set yields roughly 33,000 clones and no singletons; the top ten hold 6% to 7.5%. The sample comprised peripheral blood mononuclear cells. Receptors originate from a human donor with common variable immunodeficiency.

The sample holds many counts of this clone. Read data end 3 residues before the CDR3 end; the end is taken from the germline J gene. The gene calls are TRBV30 and TRBJ1-2; TRBD1 matches 11 bases. Trimming cost V 3 bases and J 2 bases; bases outside gene matches: 5. Germline lookup yields CDR1 GTSNPN and CDR2 SVGIG (reference sequence). This CDR3 spans 15 amino acids. This CDR3 reads CAWRGQGERNYGYTF. Incomplete CDR3 DNA: TGTGCCTGGAGGGGACAGGGGGAAAGAAACTATGGC. The full variable domain, with the rest looked up from reference TRBV30 and TRBJ1-2, is SQTIHQWPATLVQPVGSPLSLECTVEGTSNPNLYWYRQAAGRGLQLLFYSVGIGQISSEVPQNLSASRPQDRQFILSSKKLLLSDSGFYLCAWRGQGERNYGYTFGSGTRLTVV.

As concerns this clone: The junction and the germline gene differ at one end; a read error may be behind it. The DNA ends 3 residues before the CDR3 does, and the rest of the CDR3 is filled in from the germline J gene. This sequence joins TRBV7-9 and TRBJ2-7, with 8 bases lining up with TRBD1. CDR1 is SEHNR, CDR2 FQNEAQ, per germline (reference sequence). The CDR3 has 12 amino acids. The chain's CDR3 is CSSSRTGGEQYF. Partial CDR3 DNA: TGTTCCAGCAGCAGAACAGGGGGCGAG.

This clone was counted between two and nine times. The CDR3 end falls 3 residues outside the read, so it is completed with the germline J gene. V usage is TRBV7-9 and J usage is TRBJ1-1; D remains ambiguous. Per the germline V gene, CDR1 is SEHNR and CDR2 is FQNEAQ (reference sequence). CDR3 size: 14 residues. Trimming took off 5 bases at V and 2 bases at J, with 12 bases between the two ends. The CDR3: CASSDGVSNTEAFF. The CDR3 bases that were read are TGTGCCAGCAGCGACGGGGTCTCAAACACTGAA.

In this sample, this clone turned up many times. The read halts 3 residues ahead of the CDR3 end, with the missing end drawn from the germline J gene. The chain has TRBV6-2 or TRBV6-3 and TRBJ2-5, with 9 positions matching TRBD2. The trim removed 1 base at V and 2 bases at J, leaving 5 bases unmatched. Germline values: CDR1 MNHEY, CDR2 SVGEGT. The length of the CDR3 is 16 residues. Partial CDR3 DNA: TGTGCCAGCAGTTACTGGGGCGGGGGGGGACAAGAGACC. Its translation is CASSYWGGGGQET. The full CDR3 reads CASSYWGGGGQETQYF.

Of note for this clone: Read sequence stops 3 residues before the CDR3 end, and the germline J gene provides the missing end. The chain combines TRBV2 with TRBJ2-7; 8 nucleotides match TRBD1. CDR3 length: 16 amino acids. J lost 5 bases, V lost 0 bases, and 9 bases had no gene match. Germline CDR1 is SNHLY and CDR2 is FYNNEI. CDR3 DNA, as far as it was read: TGTGCCAGCAGTGAAGCACTAGGACAGGGAGAGGACGAG. Protein: CASSEALGQGEDE. The entire CDR3 protein is CASSEALGQGEDEQYF.

This clone came up many times. The read ends 3 residues early relative to the CDR3; the germline J gene fills the gap. The V call is TRBV18, the J call TRBJ1-3; D remains unclear. The CDR3 has 19 residues. The germline V gene has CDR1 KGHSH and CDR2 LQKENI. The V gene lost 1 base and the J gene lost 2 bases, with 21 bases spanning the gap. The chain's CDR3 is CASSPQPSPQAGPGNTIYF. The covered CDR3 bases are TGTGCCAGCTCACCACAACCTTCCCCTCAGGCCGGTCCTGGAAACACC.

This clone was found many times. The read is 3 residues too short to cover the CDR3 end, so that end is filled in from the germline J gene. The chain has TRBV10-3 and TRBJ1-2; 12 bases match TRBD1. The length of the CDR3 is 17 residues. Germline V gene sequence: CDR1 ENHRY, CDR2 SYGVKD. The CDR3 region is CAIPSQKTGTGGVGYTF. The sequenced CDR3 bases are TGTGCTATCCCTTCCCAGAAAACCGGGACAGGGGGCGTTGGC.

This clone showed up just a few times. The read comes to an end 3 residues before the CDR3 does, leaving the germline J gene to fill in the end. The V gene is TRBV6-4, the J gene TRBJ2-1; 11 nucleotides match TRBD1. Germline trimming cut 2 bases from V and 4 bases from J; bases unmatched to any gene: 4. Germline CDR1 MRHNA, CDR2 SNTAGT. The CDR3 is made up of 16 amino acids. The part of the CDR3 DNA that was read is TGTGCCAGCAGTGACAGGGGGACAGGGGGATACAATGAG. Its protein product is CASSDRGTGGYNE. The full CDR3 is CASSDRGTGGYNEQFF.

Note on this clone: The read ends 3 residues before the CDR3 terminus; that terminus is restored from the germline J gene. This chain joins TRBV19 and TRBJ1-5; a weak D match, TRBD1 (5 bases). The CDR3 length is 16 residues. Germline V lookup: CDR1 LNHDA, CDR2 SQIVND (reference sequence). With 5 bases removed from V and 0 bases from J, the gap between germline ends came to 14 bases. The CDR3 is CASSPHGDYSNQPQHF. CDR3 DNA (partial): TGTGCCAGTAGTCCCCACGGGGACTATAGCAATCAGCCC. The full variable domain, its missing parts supplied by reference TRBV19 and TRBJ1-5, is DGGITQSPKYLFRKEGQNVTLSCEQNLNHDAMYWYRQDPGQGLRLIYYSQIVNDFQKGDIAEGYSVSREKKESFPLTVTSAQKNPTAFYLCASSPHGDYSNQPQHFGDGTRLSIL.

On this clone itself: The read gets to within 3 residues of the CDR3 end, and the germline J gene fills in the rest. V is TRBV20-1 and J is TRBJ2-1, with 8 nucleotides matching TRBD2. The length of the CDR3 is 14 residues. Trimming at V came to 4 bases and at J to 6 bases, leaving 8 bases not matched to a gene. Germline CDR1 and CDR2: DFQATT and SNEGSKA (reference sequence). The CDR3 is CSAMEPGGSNEQFF. The sequenced part of the CDR3 DNA is TGCAGTGCTATGGAGCCGGGGGGGAGCAATGAG.

The table lists this clone with many counts. Read data end 3 residues before the CDR3 end; the end is taken from the germline J gene. The J gene is TRBJ2-3, the V gene TRBV5-1; 8 bases agree with TRBD1. CDR1 SGHRS and CDR2 YFSETQ come from the germline V gene. J gave up 3 bases and V 3 bases, and 3 bases lay outside the gene matches. The CDR3 sequence is 14 residues long. The CDR3 sequence: CASSSWTGTDTQYF. The covered CDR3 bases are TGCGCCAGCAGCTCTTGGACAGGGACAGATACG.